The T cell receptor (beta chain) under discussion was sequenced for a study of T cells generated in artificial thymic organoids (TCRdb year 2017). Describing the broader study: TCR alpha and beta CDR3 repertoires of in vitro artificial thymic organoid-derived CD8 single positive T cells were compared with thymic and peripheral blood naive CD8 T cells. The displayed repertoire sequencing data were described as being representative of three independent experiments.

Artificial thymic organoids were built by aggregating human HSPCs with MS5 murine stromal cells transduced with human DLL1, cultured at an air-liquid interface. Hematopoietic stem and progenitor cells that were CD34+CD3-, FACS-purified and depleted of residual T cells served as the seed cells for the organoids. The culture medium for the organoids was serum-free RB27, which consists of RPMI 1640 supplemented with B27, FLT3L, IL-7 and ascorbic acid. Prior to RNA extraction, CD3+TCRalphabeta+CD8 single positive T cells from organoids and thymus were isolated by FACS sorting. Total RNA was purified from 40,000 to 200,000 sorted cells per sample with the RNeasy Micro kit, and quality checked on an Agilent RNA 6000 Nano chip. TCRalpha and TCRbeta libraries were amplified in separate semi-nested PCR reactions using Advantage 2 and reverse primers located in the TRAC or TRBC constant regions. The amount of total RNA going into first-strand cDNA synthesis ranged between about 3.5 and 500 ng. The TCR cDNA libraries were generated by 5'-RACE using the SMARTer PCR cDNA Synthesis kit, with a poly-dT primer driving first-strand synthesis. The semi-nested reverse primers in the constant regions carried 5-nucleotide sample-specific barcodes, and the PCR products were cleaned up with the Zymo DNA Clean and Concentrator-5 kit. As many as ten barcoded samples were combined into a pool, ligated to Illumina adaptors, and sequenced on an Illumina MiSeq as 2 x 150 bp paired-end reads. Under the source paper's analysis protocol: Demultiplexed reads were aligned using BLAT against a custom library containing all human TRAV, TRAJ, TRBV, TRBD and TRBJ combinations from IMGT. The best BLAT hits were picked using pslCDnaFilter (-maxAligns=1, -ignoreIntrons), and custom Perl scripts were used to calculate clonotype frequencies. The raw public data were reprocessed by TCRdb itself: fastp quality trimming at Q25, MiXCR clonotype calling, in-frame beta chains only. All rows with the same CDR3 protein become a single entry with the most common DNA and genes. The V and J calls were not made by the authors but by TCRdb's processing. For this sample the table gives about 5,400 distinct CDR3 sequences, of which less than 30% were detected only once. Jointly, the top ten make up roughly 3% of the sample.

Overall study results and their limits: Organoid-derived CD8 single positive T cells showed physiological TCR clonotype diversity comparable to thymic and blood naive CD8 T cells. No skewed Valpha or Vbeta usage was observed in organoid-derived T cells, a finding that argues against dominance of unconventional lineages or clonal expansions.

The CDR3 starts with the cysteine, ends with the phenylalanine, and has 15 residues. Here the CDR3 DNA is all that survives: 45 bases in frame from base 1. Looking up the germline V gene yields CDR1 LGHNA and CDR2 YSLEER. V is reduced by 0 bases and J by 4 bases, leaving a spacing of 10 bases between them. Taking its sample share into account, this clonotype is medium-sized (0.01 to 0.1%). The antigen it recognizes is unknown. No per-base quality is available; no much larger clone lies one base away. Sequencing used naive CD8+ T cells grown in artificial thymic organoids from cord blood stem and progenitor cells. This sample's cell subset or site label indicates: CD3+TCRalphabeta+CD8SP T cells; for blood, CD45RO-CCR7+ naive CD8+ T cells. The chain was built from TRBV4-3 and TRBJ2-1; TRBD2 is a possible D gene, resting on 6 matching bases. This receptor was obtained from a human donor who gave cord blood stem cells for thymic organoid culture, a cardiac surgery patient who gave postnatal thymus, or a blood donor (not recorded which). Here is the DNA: TGCGCCAGCAGCCAAGAAAGGGCGGGATACAATGAGCAGTTCTTC. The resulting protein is CASSQERAGYNEQFF.